The 17 T cell receptor beta chains given below trace back to one sample, sequenced in a study of T cells in Graves' hyperthyroidism and ophthalmopathy (dated by TCRdb to the late 2010s). The receptor library was made with multiplex PCR. The instrument given in TCRdb is Illumina HiSeq 2000. The TCR beta CDR3 regions were amplified from RNA transcripts. A first-round RT-PCR of the TCR CDR3 used the HTBI primer set with the Qiagen OneStep RT-PCR kit. TCRdb applied fastp at Q25 and MiXCR to the public reads, then kept only in-frame beta chains. Each entry is one CDR3 protein sequence, shown with its most common DNA and genes. Counted in this sample were 150,000 or so distinct CDR3 sequences; over 8% of them appeared once. Together, the top ten hold 22% of the sample. The sample was blood. The receptors come from a young woman with Graves' hyperthyroidism that later progressed to Graves' ophthalmopathy.

This clonotype appeared many times. The V and J genes are TRBV20-1 and TRBJ2-7, with 10 bases aligning to TRBD2. This CDR3 is 14 amino acids long. The germline CDR1 and CDR2 sequences are DFQATT and SNEGSKA (reference sequence). V lost 3 bases and J lost 2; bases outside the gene matches: 4. CDR3 protein: CSARGLALTYEQYF. In DNA form, the CDR3 reads TGCAGTGCTAGGGGACTAGCGTTGACCTACGAGCAGTACTTC.

Of note for this clonotype: This may come from a read error, since a much larger clone is one base off. This chain connects TRBV11-1 to TRBJ1-1; tentative D call: TRBD1 (5 bases). Germline CDR1 SGHAT, CDR2 FQDESV (reference sequence). V lost 1 base to trimming and J lost 8 bases, with 14 bases between them. CDR3 length equals 14 residues. CDR3 nucleotide sequence: TGTGCCAGCAGCTTAGAAACGGGGACGACAGAAGCTTTCTTT. It is translated as CASSLETGTTEAFF.

This clonotype has at least ten counts. The rearrangement uses TRBV20-1 and TRBJ1-1, with TRBD1 identical over 10 bases. Trimming took 6 bases from V and 1 from J; bases not matched to a gene: 17. The CDR3 is made up of 18 amino acids. The germline V gene encodes CDR1 DFQATT and CDR2 SNEGSKA (reference sequence). CDR3 sequence: CSAIRDRGQIRPNTEAFF. The CDR3 region has the DNA TGCAGTGCCATCCGGGACAGGGGCCAAATCAGACCGAACACTGAAGCTTTCTTT.

This clonotype was seen only a few times. The rearrangement links TRBV19 to TRBJ2-2; 11 positions match TRBD1. This CDR3 has 17 residues. Germline V gives CDR1 LNHDA, CDR2 SQIVND (reference sequence). V was pared by 7 bases and J by 1 base, with 8 bases of the junction left unmatched. This CDR3 is CASKGQGAGLNTGELFF. The CDR3 nucleotides are TGTGCCAGTAAAGGACAGGGGGCAGGTCTGAACACCGGGGAGCTGTTTTTT.

This clonotype was observed a handful of times. V is TRBV15 and J is TRBJ1-1; D may be TRBD1 (5 bases). Germline V gene data show CDR1 as LNHNV and CDR2 as YYDKDF (reference sequence). The CDR3 runs to 16 residues. Trimming took off 0 bases at V and 0 bases at J, with 11 bases between the two ends. This CDR3 is CATSRDLRAMNTEAFF. The CDR3, as DNA: TGTGCCACCAGCAGAGATCTCAGGGCAATGAACACTGAAGCTTTCTTT.

This clonotype was seen just once. The V and J genes are TRBV14 and TRBJ2-4; no clear D gene. This CDR3 has 12 amino acids. V shed 0 bases and J shed 10 bases, with 7 bases lying between them. CDR1 is SGHDN and CDR2 is FVKESK in the germline V gene. CDR3 residues: CASSQEGVIQYF. CDR3 DNA sequence: TGTGCCAGCAGCCAAGAGGGTGTAATTCAGTACTTC.

Ten or more counts support this clonotype. This chain connects TRBV3-1 to TRBJ1-1; TRBD1 is a possible D gene (6 bases). The germline CDR1 and CDR2 sequences are LGHDT and YNNKEL (reference sequence). Trimming cost V 4 bases and J 3 bases, with 12 bases left between them. The CDR3 sequence is 14 residues long. The CDR3 protein is CASSPSPGDTEAFF. CDR3 nucleotides: TGTGCCAGCAGCCCATCCCCAGGGGACACTGAAGCTTTCTTT. Supplemented by reference TRBV3-1 and TRBJ1-1, the full variable domain reads DTAVSQTPKYLVTQMGNDKSIKCEQNLGHDTMYWYKQDSKKFLKIMFSYNNKELIINETVPNRFSPKSPDKAHLNLHINSLELGDSAVYFCASSPSPGDTEAFFGQGTRLTVV.

This clonotype has a handful of counts. The chain recombines TRBV20-1 with TRBJ2-5; TRBD2 might be the D (7 bases). The CDR3 runs to 15 residues. V lost 2 bases to trimming and J lost 5 bases, with 18 bases between them. Per the germline V gene, CDR1 is DFQATT and CDR2 is SNEGSKA (reference sequence). CDR3: CSARLWGGLRETQYF. CDR3 coding DNA: TGCAGTGCTAGACTATGGGGGGGGCTGCGGGAGACCCAGTACTTC.

Ten or more counts support this clonotype. The chain links TRBV15 to TRBJ2-5, with 12 bases identical to TRBD2. The germline V gene has CDR1 LNHNV and CDR2 YYDKDF (reference sequence). The CDR3 totals 16 residues. V lost 6 bases to trimming and J lost 6 bases; unmatched junction nucleotides: 11. The CDR3 nucleotides are TGTGCCACCAGTTCCCCCCTAGCGGGGGGGTTGAAGACCCAGTACTTC. Encoded protein: CATSSPLAGGLKTQYF.

Many counts were recorded for this clonotype. In DNA form, the CDR3 reads TGTGCCAGCAGTTTGGATAGGGGGGGGGGACAAAACGCGCAGTACTTC. Residues: CASSLDRGGGQNAQYF. The chain combines TRBV12-3 or TRBV12-4 with TRBJ2-7; D might be TRBD2 (7 bases). Trimming removed 3 bases at V and 9 bases at J, with 24 bases between. The CDR3 has 16 residues.

This clonotype was detected many times. V is TRBV2 and J is TRBJ1-5; D is perhaps TRBD1 (5 bases). V lost 4 bases and J lost 4, with 14 bases in between. The CDR3 spans 15 residues. Germline assignment: CDR1 SNHLY and CDR2 FYNNEI. The CDR3 DNA sequence: TGTGCCAGCAGTGTCGGCAGGGTGATAAATCAGCCCCAGCATTTT. It is translated as CASSVGRVINQPQHF.

This clonotype showed up many times. This rearrangement joins TRBV27 to TRBJ2-6; a possible D gene is TRBD1 (5 bases). The CDR3 extends over 18 amino acids. V was pared by 5 bases and J by 1 base, with 18 bases between. Germline V gene lookup returns CDR1 MNHEY and CDR2 SMNVEV (reference sequence). The CDR3 protein is CASSPQIGYRSGANVLTF. The CDR3, as DNA: TGTGCCAGCAGTCCCCAAATAGGTTACAGGTCTGGGGCCAACGTCCTGACTTTC. The whole variable domain, remainder taken from reference TRBV27 and TRBJ2-6, is EAQVTQNPRYLITVTGKKLTVTCSQNMNHEYMSWYRQDPGLGLRQIYYSMNVEVTDKGDVPEGYKVSRKEKRNFPLILESPSPNQTSLYFCASSPQIGYRSGANVLTFGAGSRLTVL.

This clonotype showed up many times. V gene TRBV11-1 combines with J gene TRBJ1-1; possible D gene TRBD1, 5 bases. The CDR3 extends over 15 amino acids. Germline V gene data show CDR1 as SGHAT and CDR2 as FQDESV (reference sequence). V gave up 0 bases and J gave up 1 base, with 9 bases separating them. The CDR3 DNA reads as TGTGCCAGCAGCTTAGCGCGGGGGACGAACACTGAAGCTTTCTTT. It is translated as CASSLARGTNTEAFF.

This clonotype was picked up many times. The CDR3 DNA is TGTGCCAGCAGTTACGGGCAGGGCAGAGGCTACACCTTC. Translation: CASSYGQGRGYTF. The chain has TRBV6-5 and TRBJ1-2; weak D call: TRBD1 (5 bases). The CDR3 is 13 amino acids. Trimming removed 2 bases at V and 8 bases at J, with 12 bases between. The V gene's germline CDR1 is MNHEY and CDR2 SVGAGI.

This clonotype was recorded at least ten times. In nucleotides, the CDR3 is TGTGCCAGCAGCAGAAGGACAAACCGGGAGACCCAGTACTTC. This encodes CASSRRTNRETQYF. This chain connects TRBV7-9 to TRBJ2-5; D is perhaps TRBD1 (5 bases). The CDR3 loop spans 14 amino acids. With 5 bases removed from V and 5 bases from J, the gap between germline ends came to 15 bases. CDR1 SEHNR and CDR2 FQNEAQ come from the germline V gene (reference sequence).

The V and J genes are TRBV20-1 and TRBJ1-1, with TRBD1 matching over 7 bases. Trimming at V came to 5 bases and at J to 1 base, leaving 7 bases not matched to a gene. The CDR3 is 14 residues long. Germline V gives CDR1 DFQATT, CDR2 SNEGSKA (reference sequence). The CDR3 loop is CSASYDRANTEAFF. Written as DNA, the CDR3 is TGCAGTGCTTCCTACGACAGGGCGAACACTGAAGCTTTCTTT.

The sample holds many counts of this clonotype. The V gene is TRBV27, the J gene TRBJ2-3; possibly TRBD2 for D (5 bases). The CDR3 spans 15 residues. The germline V gene has CDR1 MNHEY and CDR2 SMNVEV (reference sequence). V was clipped by 5 bases and J by 2 bases, with 14 bases between them. The DNA for the CDR3 is TGTGCCAGCAGTCCCAGGACTTCTGACACAGATACGCAGTATTTT. Translated, it gives CASSPRTSDTDTQYF.